The present T cell receptor (beta chain) was sequenced within a study of CXCR3-negative and CXCR3-positive naive CD8 T cells. General study results and limits: CXCR3-positive naive cells had more hydrophobic TRB CDR3s than CXCR3-negative naive cells. Naive subsets expressed similar surface CD5; TRB CDR3 features served to infer TCR strength.

This clonotype is called medium-sized based on its frequency. Its antigen is unidentified. Researchers prepared the TRB cDNA libraries using 5' RACE with UMI labels. TCRdb derives one entry per CDR3 protein from the 5' RACE reads, leaving out DNA. The sample data list 4,000 to 6,000 distinct CDR3 sequences. The TCR originated in a human donor in good health. Some clones in this sample may be carry-over from other donors' samples. The source material was naive CXCR3+ CD8+ T cells from blood. The sample's subset: CD45RO-CCR7+CD27+CD95- naive CD8+ T cells expressing CXCR3 (TNR3+).

This chain's CDR3 is CSVVGGLALQGNEQFF. The rearrangement links TRBV29-1 to TRBJ2-1; TCRdb selects TRBD2, and the lack of DNA leaves this call unchecked. Germline lookup yields CDR1 SQVTM and CDR2 ANQGSEA. CDR3 length equals 16 residues.